This T cell receptor beta chain was identified in a study of neurological immune-mediated disorders. Overall study context: Among the 35 or so patients with multiple sclerosis, some 30 were relapsing-remitting, while 3 were secondary progressive.

Synthesis of cDNA was performed by 5'RACE using 10-nucleotide random UMIs. Each CDR3 protein gets one entry after TCRdb re-called the 5' RACE reads with MiXCR. The sample has roughly 32,000 distinct CDR3 sequences, 3% to 4% seen once; the top ten hold less than 2.5%. This CDR3 comprises 13 residues. Germline CDR1 reads DFQATT; CDR2 reads SNEGSKA (reference sequence). PBMCs stored at -80 C, numbering 2 million, were the origin of the unsorted libraries. This chain links TRBV20-1 with TRBJ1-1, with a weak D call TRBD1 (6 bases). Sequenced material: PBMCs. This receptor was taken from a man in his thirties or forties with multiple sclerosis. The CDR3 DNA follows: TGCAGGGGAAGAACAGGGATGAACACTGAAGCTTTCTTT. Translating gives CRGRTGMNTEAFF.